The text below deals with one TCR beta chain. Its antigen is currently unknown. In the PCR, 60 Vbeta and 13 Jbeta primers were used. The repertoire was sequenced with immunoSEQ multiplex PCR; TCRdb's copy has only in-frame clones and lacks some. This repertoire shows almost 65,000 clones, 60% to 80% found once; its top ten account for more than 5%. These data come from a study of cytomegalovirus exposure and HLA in healthy donors. Study results and limitations: In vitro experiments confirmed that a few CMV-associated chains were specific for CMV antigens. Accurate predictions that matched the HLA-A and HLA-B alleles of most subjects were reportedly made from TCR beta sequences.

The CDR3 loop spans 16 amino acids. Losses at the gene ends were 2 bases for V and 0 bases for J; bases not matched to a gene: 2. Germline lookup yields CDR1 KGHSH and CDR2 LQKENI. The chain uses TRBV18 and TRBJ2-3, with 10 bases matching TRBD2. What was sequenced was PBMCs. This clonotype was sampled from a male donor in good health and CMV-seropositive. CDR3 protein: CASSPERGGSTDTQYF. The DNA for the CDR3 is TGTGCCAGCTCACCAGAGCGGGGGGGAAGCACAGATACGCAGTATTTT. Using reference TRBV18 and TRBJ2-3 for the parts outside the CDR3, the full variable domain is NAGVMQNPRHLVRRRGQEARLRCSPMKGHSHVYWYRQLPEEGLKFMVYLQKENIIDESGMPKERFSAEFPKEGPSILRIQQVVRGDSAAYFCASSPERGGSTDTQYFGPGTRLTVL.